This T cell receptor beta chain was obtained from a study of OX40 agonist ivuxolimab in advanced cancers. Study in general: Hepatocellular carcinoma, melanoma, renal cell or head and neck cancer was diagnosed in the dose-escalation patients. A male proportion of approximately 83% was recorded, with mean age approximately 57 years and range 23 to 79. Of the patients, three showed partial responses, one with hepatocellular carcinoma and two with cutaneous melanoma.

In regard to this clone: What it recognizes is unknown.

The repertoire was sequenced with immunoSEQ multiplex PCR; TCRdb's copy has only in-frame clones and lacks some. The sample has some 50,000 clones; more than 75% are singletons. Study results and limitations: Some nonresponders also had low normalized T-cell clonal expansion.

The source is an adult with an advanced solid tumor such as melanoma, head and neck, liver or kidney cancer. This sample comprised CD4+ or CD8+ T cells sorted from blood, obtained in a trial of the OX40 agonist ivuxolimab.

CDR3 DNA sequence: TGTGCCACCAGCAGAGATCCGGGACAGGTTTTTGGCTACACCTTC. The encoded protein is CATSRDPGQVFGYTF. This chain joins TRBV15 and TRBJ1-2, with TRBD1 identical over 8 bases. The CDR3 covers 15 residues. V trimming: 0 bases; J trimming: 7 bases; junction bases outside the gene matches: 7. CDR1 and CDR2 from the germline V gene are LNHNV and YYDKDF (reference sequence).